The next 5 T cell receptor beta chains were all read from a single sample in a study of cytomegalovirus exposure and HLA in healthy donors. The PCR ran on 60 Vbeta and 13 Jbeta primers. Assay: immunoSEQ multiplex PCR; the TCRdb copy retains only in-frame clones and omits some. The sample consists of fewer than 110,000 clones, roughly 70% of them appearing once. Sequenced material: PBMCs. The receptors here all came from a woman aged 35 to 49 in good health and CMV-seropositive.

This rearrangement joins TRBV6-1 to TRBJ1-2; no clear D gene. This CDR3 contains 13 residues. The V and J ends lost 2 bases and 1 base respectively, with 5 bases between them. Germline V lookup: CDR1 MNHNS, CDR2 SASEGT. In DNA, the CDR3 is TGTGCCAGCAGTGAAACATTTAACTATGGCTACACCTTC. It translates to CASSETFNYGYTF.

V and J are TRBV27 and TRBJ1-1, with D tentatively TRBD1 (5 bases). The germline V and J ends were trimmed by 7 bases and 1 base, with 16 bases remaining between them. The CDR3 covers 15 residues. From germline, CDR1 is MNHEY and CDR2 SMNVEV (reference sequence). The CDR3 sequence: CASTSSGGENTEAFF. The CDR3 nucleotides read TGTGCCAGCACCTCCTCCGGGGGGGAGAACACTGAAGCTTTCTTT.

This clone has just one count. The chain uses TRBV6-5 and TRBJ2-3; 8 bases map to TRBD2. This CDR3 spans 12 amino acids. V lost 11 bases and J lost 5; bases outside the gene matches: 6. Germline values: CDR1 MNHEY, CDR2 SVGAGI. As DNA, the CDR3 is TGTGCCGCGCGGGGGGCGGGAGATACGCAGTATTTT. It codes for CAARGAGDTQYF.

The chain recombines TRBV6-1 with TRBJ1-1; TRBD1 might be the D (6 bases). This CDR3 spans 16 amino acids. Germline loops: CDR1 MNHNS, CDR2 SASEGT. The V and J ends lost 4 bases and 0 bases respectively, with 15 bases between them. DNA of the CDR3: TGTGCCAGCAGTGCAGGGGCAGGACGGTTGAACACTGAAGCTTTCTTT. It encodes CASSAGAGRLNTEAFF.

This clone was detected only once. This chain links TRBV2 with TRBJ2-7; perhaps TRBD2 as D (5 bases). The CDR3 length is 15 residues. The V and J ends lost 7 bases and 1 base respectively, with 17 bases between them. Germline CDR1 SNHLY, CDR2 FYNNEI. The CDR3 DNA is TGTGCCAGCACCCCGGACTTGATGACTTCCTACGAGCAGTACTTC. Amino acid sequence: CASTPDLMTSYEQYF.